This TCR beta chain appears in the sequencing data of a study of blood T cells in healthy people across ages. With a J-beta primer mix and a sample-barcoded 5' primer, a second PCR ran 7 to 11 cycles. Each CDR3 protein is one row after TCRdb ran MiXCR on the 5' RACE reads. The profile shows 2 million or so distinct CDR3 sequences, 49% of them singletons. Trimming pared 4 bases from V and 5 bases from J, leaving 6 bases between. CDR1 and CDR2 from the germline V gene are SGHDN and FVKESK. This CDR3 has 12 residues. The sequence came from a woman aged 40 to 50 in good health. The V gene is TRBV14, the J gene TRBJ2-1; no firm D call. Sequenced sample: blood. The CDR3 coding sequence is TGTGCCAGCAGCCGCGTCCACAATGAGCAGTTCTTC. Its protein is CASSRVHNEQFF.